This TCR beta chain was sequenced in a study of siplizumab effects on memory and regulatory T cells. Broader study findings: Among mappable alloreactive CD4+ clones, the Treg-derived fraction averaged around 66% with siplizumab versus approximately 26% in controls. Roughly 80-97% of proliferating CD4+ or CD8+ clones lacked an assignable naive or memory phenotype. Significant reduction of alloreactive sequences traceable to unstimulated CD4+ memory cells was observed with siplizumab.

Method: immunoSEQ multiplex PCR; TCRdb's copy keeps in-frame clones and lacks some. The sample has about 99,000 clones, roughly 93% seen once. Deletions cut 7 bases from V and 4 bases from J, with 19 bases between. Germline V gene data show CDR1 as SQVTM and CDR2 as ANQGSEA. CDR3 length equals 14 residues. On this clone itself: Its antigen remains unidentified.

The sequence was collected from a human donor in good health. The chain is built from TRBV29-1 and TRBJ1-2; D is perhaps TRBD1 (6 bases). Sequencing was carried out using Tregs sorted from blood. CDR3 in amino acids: CSASQTGTSYGYTF. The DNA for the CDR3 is TGCAGCGCCAGCCAGACAGGTACCTCCTATGGCTACACCTTC.